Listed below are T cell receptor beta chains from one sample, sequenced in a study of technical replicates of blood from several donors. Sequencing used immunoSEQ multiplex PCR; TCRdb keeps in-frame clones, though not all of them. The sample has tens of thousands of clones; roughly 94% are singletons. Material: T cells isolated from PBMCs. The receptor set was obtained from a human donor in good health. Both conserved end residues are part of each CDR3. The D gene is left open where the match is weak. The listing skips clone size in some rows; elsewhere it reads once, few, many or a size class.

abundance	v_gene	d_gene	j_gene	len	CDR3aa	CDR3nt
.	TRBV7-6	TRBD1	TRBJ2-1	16	CASSLSGTAIGNEQFF	TGTGCCAGCAGCTTATCCGGGACAGCTATAGGGAATGAGCAGTTCTTC
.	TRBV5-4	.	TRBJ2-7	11	CASSFLNEQYF	TGTGCCAGCAGCTTTCTTAACGAGCAGTACTTC
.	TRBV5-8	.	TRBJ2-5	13	CASSLEMGGTQYF	TGTGCCAGCAGCTTGGAAATGGGGGGGACCCAGTACTTC
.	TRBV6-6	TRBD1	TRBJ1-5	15	CASTWDRGSNQPQHF	TGTGCCAGCACCTGGGACAGGGGTAGCAATCAGCCCCAGCATTTT
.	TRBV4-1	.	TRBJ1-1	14	CASSQTTVNTEAFF	TGCGCCAGCAGCCAAACGACAGTGAACACTGAAGCTTTCTTT
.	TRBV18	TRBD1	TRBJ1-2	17	CASSPLRTGPANYGYTF	TGTGCCAGCTCACCTTTACGGACAGGGCCAGCTAACTATGGCTACACCTTC
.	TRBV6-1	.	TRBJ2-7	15	CASSAQGGSSYEQYF	TGTGCCAGCAGTGCACAGGGGGGGAGCTCCTACGAGCAGTACTTC
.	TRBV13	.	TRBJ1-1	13	CASSLRLDTEAFF	TGTGCCAGCAGCCTACGACTAGACACTGAAGCTTTCTTT
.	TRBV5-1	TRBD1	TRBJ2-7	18	CASSFRPLDRDDSYEQYF	TGCGCCAGCAGCTTCCGCCCCCTCGACAGGGACGATTCCTACGAGCAGTACTTC
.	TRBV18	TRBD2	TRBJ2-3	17	CASSPQLAGASTDTQYF	TGTGCCAGCTCACCACAACTAGCGGGGGCCAGCACAGATACGCAGTATTTT
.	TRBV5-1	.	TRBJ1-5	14	CASSFGQGNQPQHF	TGCGCCAGCAGCTTTGGGCAGGGCAATCAGCCCCAGCATTTT
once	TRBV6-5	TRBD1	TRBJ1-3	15	CASSRGQDTGNTIYF	TGTGCCAGCAGCCGCGGACAGGATACTGGAAACACCATATATTTT
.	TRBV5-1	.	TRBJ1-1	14	CASTRGGGNTEAFF	TGCGCCAGCACCCGGGGCGGGGGGAACACTGAAGCTTTCTTT
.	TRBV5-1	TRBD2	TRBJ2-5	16	CASSLERGTSQETQYF	TGCGCCAGCAGCTTGGAGCGGGGGACCTCCCAAGAGACCCAGTACTTC
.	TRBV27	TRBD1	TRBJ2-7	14	CASSSITGGHEQYF	TGTGCCAGCAGTTCAATTACAGGGGGCCACGAGCAGTACTTC
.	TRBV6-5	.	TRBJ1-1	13	CASSYGRNTEAFF	TGTGCCAGCAGTTACGGCAGGAACACTGAAGCTTTCTTT
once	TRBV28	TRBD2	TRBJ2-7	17	CASSSRRLAGGSYEQYF	TGTGCCAGCAGTTCCCGTCGACTAGCGGGAGGTTCGTACGAGCAGTACTTC